The 5 T cell receptor beta chains below all came from one sample that was sequenced in a study of T cells in Graves' hyperthyroidism and ophthalmopathy. TCR beta CDR3 region amplification was performed from RNA transcripts. Using the HTBI primer set, a first-round RT-PCR was run on the TCR CDR3. From the multiplex PCR reads, TCRdb called clonotypes with MiXCR, one entry per CDR3 protein. The data show some 440,000 distinct CDR3 sequences, with around 14% seen just once and approximately 7.5% held by the top ten. The sample consisted of blood. The receptors were sampled from a woman younger than 30 with Graves' hyperthyroidism.

Many counts were recorded for this clonotype. This chain uses TRBV6-1 with TRBJ1-1, with unresolved D. The CDR3 runs 14 residues. Germline CDR1 is MNHNS and CDR2 is SASEGT. The V and J ends lost 6 bases and 6 bases respectively, with 17 bases between them. The CDR3 sequence: CASSGRAFYSEAFF. The CDR3 DNA is TGTGCCAGCAGCGGTAGGGCTTTCTACTCTGAAGCTTTCTTT.

This clonotype occurred many times. This chain joins TRBV4-2 and TRBJ2-3; 8 bases line up with TRBD2. The CDR3 length is 16 residues. J gave up 2 bases and V 0 bases, and 4 bases lay outside the gene matches. Germline V gene data show CDR1 as LGHNA and CDR2 as YNFKEQ. The CDR3 spells CASSQERRGATDTQYF. Written as DNA, the CDR3 is TGTGCCAGCAGCCAAGAAAGGCGGGGGGCCACAGATACGCAGTATTTT.

This clonotype was detected ten times or more. The chain is built from TRBV20-1 and TRBJ2-5; unclear D gene. In germline, CDR1 is DFQATT, CDR2 SNEGSKA (reference sequence). V was pared by 3 bases and J by 4 bases, with 6 bases between. This CDR3 is built from 11 residues. DNA for the CDR3: TGCAGTGCTAGGCTGGGAGAGACCCAGTACTTC. It encodes CSARLGETQYF.

This clonotype was observed at least ten times. The chain carries TRBV28 and TRBJ2-3, with 8 nucleotides matching TRBD2. The CDR3 extends over 14 amino acids. CDR1 and CDR2 from the germline V gene are MDHEN and SYDVKM. J lost 7 bases, V lost 6 bases, and 9 bases had no gene match. This chain's CDR3 is CASSLAGTDNTQYF. As DNA, the CDR3 is TGTGCCAGCAGCTTAGCGGGGACGGATAATACGCAGTATTTT.

The chain employs TRBV29-1 and TRBJ1-4; no definite D call. The length of the CDR3 is 13 residues. Germline V lookup: CDR1 SQVTM, CDR2 ANQGSEA. With 6 bases removed from V and 2 bases from J, the gap between germline ends came to 10 bases. The CDR3 nucleotides read TGCAGCGTCCTCAAGGCGACTAATGAAAAACTGTTTTTT. It encodes CSVLKATNEKLFF.